This is a list of T cell receptor beta chains from one sample in a study of early T cells in non-severe SARS-CoV-2 infection. MiXCR was run by TCRdb on the 5' RACE reads, yielding one entry per CDR3 protein. The sample lists roughly 40,000 distinct CDR3 sequences, approximately 6.2% occurring once. Sequencing was performed on whole blood, taken at baseline. These receptors all come from an adult who was a healthcare worker with PCR-confirmed SARS-CoV-2 infection or an uninfected control (not recorded which). Both conserved end residues are part of each CDR3. Each record gives: V gene, clone size, CDR3 length, D gene, J gene, CDR3 DNA, CDR3 protein. A D gene is named only where the DNA matches it firmly. Only some rows state a clone size, as once, few, many or a class for expanded clones.

V gene: TRBV12-3/TRBV12-4
clone size: many
CDR3 length: 14
D gene: .
J gene: TRBJ2-7
CDR3 DNA: TGTGCCAGCAGACCGGGACTCCAGACGGGAGAGCAGTACTTC
CDR3 protein: CASRPGLQTGEQYF

V gene: TRBV1
clone size: few
CDR3 length: 18
D gene: .
J gene: TRBJ2-5
CDR3 DNA: TGCACCAGCAGCCAACGAAGGCCTCTAGCGGGGGGGCGAGAGACCCAGTACTTC
CDR3 protein: CTSSQRRPLAGGRETQYF

V gene: TRBV6-5
clone size: many
CDR3 length: 16
D gene: .
J gene: TRBJ2-3
CDR3 DNA: TGTGCCAGCAGTTACTCCCCGACTAGTGTATTGGATACGCAGTATTTT
CDR3 protein: CASSYSPTSVLDTQYF

V gene: TRBV9
clone size: many
CDR3 length: 15
D gene: .
J gene: TRBJ2-1
CDR3 DNA: TGTGCCAGCAGCGAAGACAGGAACTCCTACAATGAGCAGTTCTTC
CDR3 protein: CASSEDRNSYNEQFF

V gene: TRBV10-3
clone size: .
CDR3 length: 15
D gene: .
J gene: TRBJ2-2
CDR3 DNA: TGTGCCATCAGTGAGGTAGCTGGGTACACCGGGGAGCTGTTTTTT
CDR3 protein: CAISEVAGYTGELFF

V gene: TRBV10-2
clone size: many
CDR3 length: 18
D gene: TRBD2
J gene: TRBJ2-5
CDR3 DNA: TGCGCCAGCACCCCGGGACTAGCGGGGGTCCTCCCCCAAGAGACCCAGTACTTC
CDR3 protein: CASTPGLAGVLPQETQYF

V gene: TRBV7-8
clone size: .
CDR3 length: 18
D gene: TRBD1
J gene: TRBJ2-3
CDR3 DNA: TGTGCCAGCAGCTTAGGAACCCCCGGGACAGCCTTGGGAGATACGCAGTATTTT
CDR3 protein: CASSLGTPGTALGDTQYF

V gene: TRBV29-1
clone size: many
CDR3 length: 11
D gene: .
J gene: TRBJ1-2
CDR3 DNA: TGCAGCGTATCGACACCCTATGGCTACACCTTC
CDR3 protein: CSVSTPYGYTF

V gene: TRBV11-2
clone size: many
CDR3 length: 14
D gene: TRBD1
J gene: TRBJ1-1
CDR3 DNA: TGTGCCAGCAGCTTATCGGGACAGGGGACTGAAGCTTTCTTT
CDR3 protein: CASSLSGQGTEAFF

V gene: TRBV5-6
clone size: .
CDR3 length: 13
D gene: .
J gene: TRBJ2-1
CDR3 DNA: TGTGCCAGCAGCCGCGACCGAAACAATGAGCAGTTCTTC
CDR3 protein: CASSRDRNNEQFF

V gene: TRBV3-2
clone size: .
CDR3 length: 14
D gene: .
J gene: TRBJ2-7
CDR3 DNA: TGTGCCAGCAGCCAAGATTTCGGCGCCTACGAGCAGTACTTC
CDR3 protein: CASSQDFGAYEQYF

V gene: TRBV20-1
clone size: many
CDR3 length: 16
D gene: .
J gene: TRBJ2-6
CDR3 DNA: TGCAGTGCTAACCCTCTTGCGGAGACTGGGGCCAACGTCCTGACTTTC
CDR3 protein: CSANPLAETGANVLTF

V gene: TRBV11-2
clone size: .
CDR3 length: 14
D gene: .
J gene: TRBJ2-3
CDR3 DNA: TGTGCCAGCAGCTTAGAGCTGAGCGGGCATACGCAGTATTTT
CDR3 protein: CASSLELSGHTQYF

V gene: TRBV7-9
clone size: many
CDR3 length: 15
D gene: .
J gene: TRBJ2-6
CDR3 DNA: TGTGCCAGCAGCAAGGTCACCTCTGGGGCCAACGTCCTGACTTTC
CDR3 protein: CASSKVTSGANVLTF

V gene: TRBV21-1
clone size: many
CDR3 length: 19
D gene: .
J gene: TRBJ2-2
CDR3 DNA: TGTGCCAGCAGCAAAAGGTTAGGGGTCAGGACGACGGGCACCGGGGAGCTGTTTTTT
CDR3 protein: CASSKRLGVRTTGTGELFF

V gene: TRBV9
clone size: .
CDR3 length: 14
D gene: .
J gene: TRBJ2-7
CDR3 DNA: TGTGCCAGCAGCGTAGCACTCAACTTCTACGAGCAGTACTTC
CDR3 protein: CASSVALNFYEQYF

V gene: TRBV20-1
clone size: many
CDR3 length: 12
D gene: TRBD2
J gene: TRBJ2-1
CDR3 DNA: TGCAGTGGGACTAGCGGTTACAATGAGCAGTTCTTC
CDR3 protein: CSGTSGYNEQFF

V gene: TRBV5-1
clone size: few
CDR3 length: 15
D gene: .
J gene: TRBJ2-1
CDR3 DNA: TGCGCCAGCAGCTCGGGACCGGAAAGATACAATGAGCAGTTCTTC
CDR3 protein: CASSSGPERYNEQFF

V gene: TRBV27
clone size: many
CDR3 length: 15
D gene: .
J gene: TRBJ1-6
CDR3 DNA: TGTGCCAGCAGTTTAACATGGAGTTATAGTTCACCCCTCCACTTT
CDR3 protein: CASSLTWSYSSPLHF

V gene: TRBV5-1
clone size: many
CDR3 length: 16
D gene: TRBD1
J gene: TRBJ1-4
CDR3 DNA: TGCGCCAGCAGGGTCGGATATACAGGGGCTAATGAAAAACTGTTTTTT
CDR3 protein: CASRVGYTGANEKLFF

V gene: TRBV3-1
clone size: .
CDR3 length: 13
D gene: TRBD2
J gene: TRBJ2-1
CDR3 DNA: TGTGCCAGCACCAGACGGGGGGGCAATGAGCAGTTCTTC
CDR3 protein: CASTRRGGNEQFF

V gene: TRBV28
clone size: many
CDR3 length: 14
D gene: .
J gene: TRBJ1-5
CDR3 DNA: TGTGCCAGCACCCGTCCGGGGGTTTTCCAGCCCCAGCATTTT
CDR3 protein: CASTRPGVFQPQHF

V gene: TRBV20-1
clone size: many
CDR3 length: 17
D gene: TRBD1
J gene: TRBJ1-6
CDR3 DNA: TGCAGTGCTAGAGATCCTAGGGGGACAGGGAATAATTCACCCCTCCACTTT
CDR3 protein: CSARDPRGTGNNSPLHF

V gene: TRBV20-1
clone size: few
CDR3 length: 15
D gene: .
J gene: TRBJ1-5
CDR3 DNA: TGCAGTGCTCACCCCGGGCTAGTTAGCAATCAGCCCCAGCATTTT
CDR3 protein: CSAHPGLVSNQPQHF

V gene: TRBV12-3/TRBV12-4
clone size: many
CDR3 length: 14
D gene: .
J gene: TRBJ1-4
CDR3 DNA: TGTGCCAGCAGTCCCCCGGTGGGGGTTGAAAAACTGTTTTTT
CDR3 protein: CASSPPVGVEKLFF

V gene: TRBV19
clone size: .
CDR3 length: 13
D gene: TRBD2
J gene: TRBJ2-3
CDR3 DNA: TGTGCCAGTAAGGCGGGGGTGATAGATACGCAGTATTTT
CDR3 protein: CASKAGVIDTQYF

V gene: TRBV6-4
clone size: many
CDR3 length: 15
D gene: .
J gene: TRBJ2-3
CDR3 DNA: TGTGCCAGCAGTGACTCGTACACTAGCACAGATACGCAGTATTTT
CDR3 protein: CASSDSYTSTDTQYF

V gene: TRBV20-1
clone size: many
CDR3 length: 11
D gene: .
J gene: TRBJ1-3
CDR3 DNA: TGCAGTGCTATTTCGGGAAACACCATATATTTT
CDR3 protein: CSAISGNTIYF

V gene: TRBV11-2
clone size: few
CDR3 length: 16
D gene: TRBD2
J gene: TRBJ2-1
CDR3 DNA: TGTGCCAGCAGCGCCCGACTAGCGGGGGGAGGCAATGAGCAGTTCTTC
CDR3 protein: CASSARLAGGGNEQFF

V gene: TRBV6-5
clone size: few
CDR3 length: 15
D gene: .
J gene: TRBJ2-1
CDR3 DNA: TGTGCCAGCAGTTACGGGCAGATCTCCTACAATGAGCAGTTCTTC
CDR3 protein: CASSYGQISYNEQFF

V gene: TRBV7-8
clone size: many
CDR3 length: 14
D gene: .
J gene: TRBJ1-4
CDR3 DNA: TGTGCCAGCAGCTTAGCGGAGTTGAGTGAAAAACTGTTTTTT
CDR3 protein: CASSLAELSEKLFF

V gene: TRBV6-5
clone size: .
CDR3 length: 16
D gene: .
J gene: TRBJ1-1
CDR3 DNA: TGTGCCAGCAGTTACAGCCTTGGACGGATGAACACTGAAGCTTTCTTT
CDR3 protein: CASSYSLGRMNTEAFF

V gene: TRBV25-1
clone size: many
CDR3 length: 13
D gene: TRBD2
J gene: TRBJ2-1
CDR3 DNA: TGTGCCAGCTCCAGCGGGGGGGACAATGAGCAGTTCTTC
CDR3 protein: CASSSGGDNEQFF

V gene: TRBV18
clone size: many
CDR3 length: 14
D gene: .
J gene: TRBJ2-7
CDR3 DNA: TGTGCCAGCTCACCACCCCGCGGGGAGTACGAGCAGTACTTC
CDR3 protein: CASSPPRGEYEQYF

V gene: TRBV6-2/TRBV6-3
clone size: .
CDR3 length: 16
D gene: .
J gene: TRBJ1-2
CDR3 DNA: TGTGCCAGCAGTTACTGGCGTCTCCTCGACAGCTATGGCTACACCTTC
CDR3 protein: CASSYWRLLDSYGYTF

V gene: TRBV28
clone size: .
CDR3 length: 14
D gene: .
J gene: TRBJ1-1
CDR3 DNA: TGTGCCAGCAGCAAAGGGGGGCTGGTCACTGAAGCTTTCTTT
CDR3 protein: CASSKGGLVTEAFF

V gene: TRBV6-6
clone size: .
CDR3 length: 15
D gene: .
J gene: TRBJ2-2
CDR3 DNA: TGTGCCAGCAGTTTCCCAGACCCGAACACCGGGGAGCTGTTTTTT
CDR3 protein: CASSFPDPNTGELFF

V gene: TRBV7-9
clone size: many
CDR3 length: 15
D gene: TRBD2
J gene: TRBJ2-3
CDR3 DNA: TGTGCCAGCAGCTTAGGAAGCGGGGCCACAGATACGCAGTATTTT
CDR3 protein: CASSLGSGATDTQYF

V gene: TRBV7-9
clone size: .
CDR3 length: 15
D gene: TRBD1
J gene: TRBJ2-3
CDR3 DNA: TGTGCCAGCAGCCTATGGACAGGGGGCACAGATACGCAGTATTTT
CDR3 protein: CASSLWTGGTDTQYF

V gene: TRBV11-2
clone size: .
CDR3 length: 19
D gene: .
J gene: TRBJ2-1
CDR3 DNA: TGTGCCAGCAGCTTAGCCACGTTCTCCGGGGGGCCTAACTACAATGAGCAGTTCTTC
CDR3 protein: CASSLATFSGGPNYNEQFF

V gene: TRBV30
clone size: many
CDR3 length: 15
D gene: TRBD1
J gene: TRBJ2-7
CDR3 DNA: TGTGCCTGGAGTCCCCGGGACAGGGGGATCTACGAGCAGTACTTC
CDR3 protein: CAWSPRDRGIYEQYF

V gene: TRBV20-1
clone size: many
CDR3 length: 16
D gene: TRBD2
J gene: TRBJ2-5
CDR3 DNA: TGCAGTGCTAGAGTGGTGATAGCGGGGCTTAGAGAGACCCAGTACTTC
CDR3 protein: CSARVVIAGLRETQYF